Detailed here is one TCR beta chain. The specificity of this receptor is unknown. Base qualities are missing; no much larger clone stands one base away. The sample comes from a study of response to subunit inactivated influenza vaccine (dated by TCRdb to between 2017 and 2018). With regard to the full study: Deep quantitative profiling of the T cell receptor repertoire was used in the study to follow responses to a trivalent subunit inactivated influenza vaccine. General study outcomes and caveats: It was suggested by the authors that each seasonal influenza vaccination may recruit only a limited number of new T cells.

Library preparation was by RT-PCR. Instrument on record: Illumina HiSeq 2500. Clones were called with MiXCR by TCRdb after fastp trimmed the public reads at Q25, and only in-frame beta chains were retained. Each entry is one CDR3 protein sequence, shown with its most common DNA and genes. The sample includes around 650,000 distinct CDR3 sequences, with 15% to 17% observed a single time. More than 9% of the sample is held by the ten biggest clonotypes. The source was PBMCs from blood, collected roughly 12 days after vaccination. The receptor was isolated from a middle-aged man who received an inactivated influenza vaccine. Donor details come from another sample of the same person, matched by shared clones.

The CDR3 here reads CASSHWGANYGYTF. The DNA sequence is TGTGCCAGCTCTCATTGGGGGGCTAACTATGGCTACACCTTC. This receptor chain uses TRBV14 and TRBJ1-2; a tentative D match to TRBD1 spans 5 bases. V is shortened by 8 bases, J by 0 bases, and the region joining them spans 13 bases. The germline V gene sets CDR1 to SGHDN and CDR2 to FVKESK. From its cysteine to its phenylalanine, the CDR3 spans 14 amino acids. The sequence is cut down to CDR3 DNA, 42 bases in frame from base 1. Outside the CDR3, residues come from the reference TRBV14 and TRBJ1-2 proteins, so the full variable domain is: EAGVTQFPSHSVIEKGQTVTLRCDPISGHDNLYWYRRVMGKEIKFLLHFVKESKQDESGMPNNRFLAERTGGTYSTLKVQPAELEDSGVYFCASSHWGANYGYTFGSGTRLTVV.